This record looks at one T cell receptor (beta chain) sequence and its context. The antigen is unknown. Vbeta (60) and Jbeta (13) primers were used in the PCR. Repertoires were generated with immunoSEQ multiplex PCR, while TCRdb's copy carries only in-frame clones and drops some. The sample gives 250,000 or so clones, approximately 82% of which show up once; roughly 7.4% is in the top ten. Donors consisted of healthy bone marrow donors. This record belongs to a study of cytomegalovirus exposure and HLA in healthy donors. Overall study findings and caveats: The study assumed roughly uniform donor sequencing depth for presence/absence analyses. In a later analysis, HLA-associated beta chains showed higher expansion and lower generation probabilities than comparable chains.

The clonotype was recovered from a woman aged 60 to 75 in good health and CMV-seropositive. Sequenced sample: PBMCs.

The CDR3 loop is CASSPSVSGGTTYEQYF. The CDR3 DNA reads TGTGCCAGCAGCCCGTCCGTGAGCGGGGGGACAACCTACGAGCAGTACTTC. The chain uses TRBV5-4 and TRBJ2-7; 9 bases map to TRBD2. The V gene's germline CDR1 is SGHNT and CDR2 YYREEE (reference sequence). This CDR3 is built from 17 residues. The V and J ends lost 4 bases and 2 bases, in that order; junction bases with no gene match: 13.